These T cell receptor beta chains were read from a single sample in a study of PD-L1 blockade in urothelial cancer. The assay was immunoSEQ multiplex PCR, and TCRdb's table has in-frame clones only and misses some. The sample holds around 35,000 clones, under 90% seen once. This specimen was PBMCs, taken around atezolizumab (anti-PD-L1) treatment. These receptor sequences come from a man aged 55 to 70 with urothelial cancer. CDR3s include the opening cysteine and the closing phenylalanine or tryptophan. The order of the fields is clone size, J gene, D gene, V gene, CDR3 DNA, CDR3 protein. D genes are given only for firm matches. Clone size is not always given. Where it is, it says once, few, many or a class for expanded clones.

-,TRBJ2-3,-,TRBV10-1,TGCGCCTCCTCTCCCCTGGCCAGCGGCACAGATACGCAGTATTTT,CASSPLASGTDTQYF
-,TRBJ2-2,-,TRBV29-1,TGCAGCGTTGTTCCGGGGAACACCGGGGAGCTGTTTTTT,CSVVPGNTGELFF
few,TRBJ1-2,-,TRBV7-8,TGTGCCAGCAGCTCCCGGACAAACTCTAACTATGGCTACACCTTC,CASSSRTNSNYGYTF
-,TRBJ2-3,-,TRBV6-6,TGTGCCAGCCATACTGGCACAGATACGCAGTATTTT,CASHTGTDTQYF
-,TRBJ2-3,-,TRBV29-1,TGCAGCGTCTCGGGACACAAGGGAGGCACAGATACGCAGTATTTT,CSVSGHKGGTDTQYF
-,TRBJ1-1,TRBD1,TRBV19,TGTGCCAGTAGTTTAATCAGGGGGCGCAAGACTGAAGCTTTCTTT,CASSLIRGRKTEAFF
-,TRBJ2-6,-,TRBV4-3,TGCGCCAGCAGCCAGGTTGTGTCTAGCGGGACAGGCGGGGCCAACGTCCTGACTTTC,CASSQVVSSGTGGANVLTF
once,TRBJ2-1,-,TRBV9,TGTGCCAGCAGCCCCCGGCGGGATACCTACAATGAGCAGTTCTTC,CASSPRRDTYNEQFF
-,TRBJ2-3,TRBD2,TRBV7-3,TGTGCCAGCAGCGCGACTAGCGGCACAGATACGCAGTATTTT,CASSATSGTDTQYF
-,TRBJ1-5,TRBD1,TRBV10-3,TGTGCCATCGGGACAGGCAATCAGCCCCAGCATTTT,CAIGTGNQPQHF
-,TRBJ2-1,-,TRBV23-1,TGCGCCAGCAGTCAGAGTGGGAAATTGGTGCGGGCCTCCTACAATGAGCAGTTCTTC,CASSQSGKLVRASYNEQFF
-,TRBJ2-1,-,TRBV19,TGTGCCAGTAGTATCGGGAGTGAAGGTGAGCAGTTCTTC,CASSIGSEGEQFF
-,TRBJ2-7,-,TRBV10-3,TGTGCCATCAGTGAGTCGTTTGACAATTCCTACGAGCAGTACTTC,CAISESFDNSYEQYF
-,TRBJ2-5,-,TRBV19,TGTGCCAGTAATACAGGACACCAAGAGACCCAGTACTTC,CASNTGHQETQYF
-,TRBJ1-1,-,TRBV9,TGTGCCAGCAGCGTAGGGGGGGAGAACACTGAAGCTTTCTTT,CASSVGGENTEAFF
-,TRBJ2-1,TRBD2,TRBV14,TGTGCCAGCAGCCGGACTAGCGGGAGGGAAAATGAGCAGTTCTTC,CASSRTSGRENEQFF
-,TRBJ2-5,TRBD1,TRBV19,TGTGCCAGTAGTACCTGGACAGGGGGGGACGAAGAGACCCAGTACTTC,CASSTWTGGDEETQYF
-,TRBJ2-1,-,TRBV11-1,TGTGCCAGCAGCCCTTCGGTCGGGTACAATGAGCAGTTCTTC,CASSPSVGYNEQFF
-,TRBJ2-6,-,TRBV18,TGTGCCAGCTCACCCCTTATCTCTGGGGCCAACGTCCTGACTTTC,CASSPLISGANVLTF
-,TRBJ1-2,-,TRBV5-4,TGTGCCAGCAGCTTGGCAACGGGGGACTATGGCTACACCTTC,CASSLATGDYGYTF
-,TRBJ1-4,-,TRBV7-3,TGTGCCAGCAGCTTACAAGGCAGGACTAATGAAAAACTGTTTTTT,CASSLQGRTNEKLFF
-,TRBJ2-7,TRBD2,TRBV11-1,TGTGCCAGCAGCTCCGGGACTAGCGGCTACGAGCAGTACTTC,CASSSGTSGYEQYF
-,TRBJ2-1,-,TRBV7-9,TGTGCCAGCTCACGGGGGGCAGGCGCCGCCTACAATGAGCAGTTCTTC,CASSRGAGAAYNEQFF
-,TRBJ2-5,-,TRBV14,TGTGCCAGCAGCCAACTAACAGGTCCACAAGAGACCCAGTACTTC,CASSQLTGPQETQYF
once,TRBJ2-3,-,TRBV18,TGTGCCAGCTCCCCTTCAGCAGATACGCAGTATTTT,CASSPSADTQYF
-,TRBJ2-7,TRBD2,TRBV28,TGTGCCAGCAGTTCCCCGCACCAGACTAGCGGGCCATACGAGCAGTACTTC,CASSSPHQTSGPYEQYF
once,TRBJ1-6,TRBD1,TRBV30,TGTGCCTGGAACATCGACAGGGGGACTACTTATAATTCACCCCTCCACTTT,CAWNIDRGTTYNSPLHF
-,TRBJ1-5,TRBD1,TRBV27,TGTGCCAGCAGTCCCAGGACAGGGAGGGATCAGCCCCAGCATTTT,CASSPRTGRDQPQHF
few,TRBJ2-7,-,TRBV7-6,TGTGCCAGCAGCCCAATTCCGAGGGGGAGCTTTTCTTACGAGCAGTACTTC,CASSPIPRGSFSYEQYF
-,TRBJ2-3,-,TRBV5-1,TGCGCCAGCAGCTTGGGGGGCTCTGGGGATACGCAGTATTTT,CASSLGGSGDTQYF
-,TRBJ1-6,-,TRBV7-2,TGTGCCAGCAGCCGACAGCATACTGGATACAATTCACCCCTCCACTTT,CASSRQHTGYNSPLHF
once,TRBJ2-3,TRBD2,TRBV25-1,TGTGCCAGCAGTGACTCACTAGCGGGCTTCACAGATACGCAGTATTTT,CASSDSLAGFTDTQYF
-,TRBJ2-1,TRBD2,TRBV7-2,TGTGCCAGCAGCTTTACTAGCGGGAGTATATACAATGAGCAGTTCTTC,CASSFTSGSIYNEQFF
-,TRBJ1-2,-,TRBV4-2,TGTGCCAGCAGCCCAGCGATTTCCTATGGCTACACCTTC,CASSPAISYGYTF
few,TRBJ1-1,TRBD1,TRBV10-3,TGTGCCATCAGACCCGACAGGGGGAACACTGAAGCTTTCTTT,CAIRPDRGNTEAFF
-,TRBJ1-2,TRBD1,TRBV29-1,TGCAGCGTCGAATCCCCGGGACAGGGCTATGGCTACACCTTC,CSVESPGQGYGYTF
-,TRBJ1-4,-,TRBV2,TGTGCCAGCAAGGGGACATGGGAGAGTGAAAAACTGTTTTTT,CASKGTWESEKLFF
-,TRBJ2-3,TRBD2,TRBV7-2,TGTGCCAGCAGCCTCCGAGGACTAGCGGGCCGCACAGATACGCAGTATTTT,CASSLRGLAGRTDTQYF
-,TRBJ2-7,-,TRBV5-4,TGTGCCAGCAGCCCCCGGCAGGTCCGAGACTACGAGCAGTACTTC,CASSPRQVRDYEQYF
once,TRBJ2-7,-,TRBV29-1,TGCAGCGCAACGGGCGGGGGCTTCTACGAGCAGTACTTC,CSATGGGFYEQYF
-,TRBJ2-1,-,TRBV4-2,TGTGCCAGCAGACGGTTGGGGGAGGGGGGGCTCAACAATGAGCAGTTCTTC,CASRRLGEGGLNNEQFF
-,TRBJ1-1,TRBD1,TRBV4-1,TGCGCCAGCAGCCACCGGACAGGGAACACTGAAGCTTTCTTT,CASSHRTGNTEAFF
-,TRBJ1-4,-,TRBV29-1,TGCAGCGTTCGAGTAGGAGCTAATGAAAAACTGTTTTTT,CSVRVGANEKLFF
once,TRBJ1-5,TRBD1,TRBV4-3,TGCGCCAGCAGCTTAATACACGGACAGGGAGATCAGCCCCAGCATTTT,CASSLIHGQGDQPQHF
-,TRBJ1-2,-,TRBV28,TGTGCCAGCAGTTTGGGAACAGGGATTTTCGGCTACACCTTC,CASSLGTGIFGYTF
-,TRBJ1-2,TRBD1,TRBV28,TGTGCCAGCACCCGAGGGGCAGGGGGCAGCTATGGCTACACCTTC,CASTRGAGGSYGYTF
few,TRBJ1-6,TRBD1,TRBV18,TGTGCCAGCTCACCAGGGACAGGGGATCTTTATTCACCCCTCCACTTT,CASSPGTGDLYSPLHF
-,TRBJ1-4,-,TRBV7-9,TGTGCCAGCAGCTTCGGCGGAGTCAGTGAAAAACTGTTTTTT,CASSFGGVSEKLFF
-,TRBJ2-7,TRBD2,TRBV27,TGTGCCAGCAGCTGGACTAGCGGGGCCTACGAGCAGTACTTC,CASSWTSGAYEQYF
-,TRBJ1-1,-,TRBV5-5,TGTGCCAGCAGCCCCTGGGCCACCGAAGCTTTCTTT,CASSPWATEAFF
-,TRBJ2-6,-,TRBV27,TGTGCCAGCAGTTTCCTTTTTATAAGCGGCTACTCTGGGGCCAACGTCCTGACTTTC,CASSFLFISGYSGANVLTF
-,TRBJ1-2,-,TRBV9,TGTGCCAGCAGCCCAAGTGGCGGAGGGAGCTATGGCTACACCTTC,CASSPSGGGSYGYTF
-,TRBJ1-1,-,TRBV29-1,TGCAGCGTTGACGGGGGGGCCATGAGCACTGAAGCTTTCTTT,CSVDGGAMSTEAFF